This T cell receptor (beta chain) was captured by sequencing in a study of T cell responses to AZD1222 COVID-19 vaccine. Study observations and caveats: Unmutated variant regions are reportedly targeted by nearly half of spike-specific TCRs. Increased Spike-specific TCR breadth and depth were observed after two AZD1222 doses.

A remark on this clone: The antigen remains undetermined.

Germline values: CDR1 LNHDA, CDR2 SQIVND (reference sequence). This CDR3 comprises 12 residues. J gave up 6 bases and V 8 bases, and 2 bases lay outside the gene matches. Clones were read by immunoSEQ multiplex PCR, and TCRdb kept only the in-frame ones, dropping some. The table records over 15,000 clones, about three quarters of them present only once. V is TRBV19 and J is TRBJ2-7; 12 bases map to TRBD1. The TCR comes from an adult who received the AZD1222 COVID-19 vaccine. The sample consisted of peripheral blood, taken 28 days after the second AZD1222 dose. The CDR3 is CASGTGGGEQYF. DNA for the CDR3: TGTGCCAGTGGGACAGGGGGCGGCGAGCAGTACTTC.